This T cell receptor (beta chain) stems from a study of Tregs in tolerant kidney transplant recipients. The protocol was immunoSEQ multiplex PCR, while the TCRdb copy is restricted to in-frame clones and leaves out a portion. The profile shows 65,000 to 85,000 clones, roughly 91% of them singletons. Recipients received nonmyeloablative bone marrow transplants from related graft donors, with transient mixed chimerism. CD4+CD25+CD127- Tregs, CD4+CD25- non-Tregs, CD4 and CD8 cells were sorted. Overall study results and limits: Antigen-driven expansion was suggested because donor-specific Tregs expanded more than all Tregs in tolerant patients. Nucleotide sequences could not be compared across some patients' samples due to primer changes.

For this clone: Its matching antigen is unknown.

Germline V lookup: CDR1 SGHTA, CDR2 FQGTGA. The CDR3 consists of 13 residues. V shed 3 bases and J 2 bases; nucleotides not matched to a gene: 1. Sample: CD4+ T cells from blood (PBMCs), taken 24 months after the transplant. The chain recombines TRBV7-3 with TRBJ2-7; 7 nucleotides line up with TRBD1. The clonotype was recovered from a human patient who received a combined kidney and bone marrow transplant. Some T cells may have come from the graft donor. The CDR3 DNA reads TGTGCCAGCAGCTTGGGGACAGCCTACGAGCAGTACTTC. It codes for CASSLGTAYEQYF.